This TCR beta chain stems from a study of cytomegalovirus exposure and HLA in healthy donors. The PCR employed 60 Vbeta primers together with 13 Jbeta primers. Data came from immunoSEQ multiplex PCR; TCRdb stores just in-frame clones and leaves some out. Of over 70,000 clones listed, around three fifths were seen once; the top ten hold about 22%. To note about this clone: What it binds is not known.

The V gene lost 4 bases and the J gene lost 5 bases, with 8 bases spanning the gap. The CDR3 loop spans 12 amino acids. Germline assignment: CDR1 SGHVS and CDR2 FNYEAQ. General study results and limits: An analysis that came later showed most CMV-associated TCR beta chains appearing HLA-restricted. With DRB1 most and HLA-C fewest, TCR association rates differed between HLA loci in a later analysis.

The clonotype originates from a woman aged 45-65 years in good health and CMV-seropositive. The sample taken for sequencing was PBMCs. The chain has TRBV7-6 and TRBJ2-5, with no clear D. CDR3 nucleotide sequence: TGTGCCAGCAGCTGGAGCTTGGAGACCCAGTACTTC. Its protein is CASSWSLETQYF.